This entry describes one TCR beta chain. The source of the sample is a study of blood T cell repertoires in COVID-19. In the study overall: The cDNA or gDNA used as material had been derived from T cells, B-cell-depleted T cells, or PBMCs.

Method: immunoSEQ multiplex PCR; TCRdb's copy keeps in-frame clones and lacks some. The sample yields 200,000 to 250,000 clones, approximately 86% seen once. J lost 7 bases, V lost 6 bases, and 12 bases had no gene match. Germline V gene lookup returns CDR1 MNHEY and CDR2 SMNVEV (reference sequence). The length of the CDR3 is 15 residues. Sequenced input: peripheral blood. This TCR was recovered from a man in his sixties with acute or convalescent COVID-19. This sequence joins TRBV27 and TRBJ1-1; the match to TRBD1 covers 9 bases. The CDR3 here is CASSRYRGPTSEAFF. CDR3 in DNA: TGTGCCAGCAGCCGATACAGGGGGCCAACAAGTGAAGCTTTCTTT.